This TCR beta chain stems from a study of CXCR3-negative and CXCR3-positive naive CD8 T cells. Findings and caveats of the study: Greater hydrophobicity was found in TRB CDR3s of CXCR3-positive naive cells than of CXCR3-negative naive cells.

Preparation of TRB cDNA libraries relied on 5' RACE carrying UMI labels. No DNA is given; TCRdb re-called the 5' RACE reads and lists each CDR3 protein once. The table lists 150,000 to 180,000 distinct CDR3 sequences. Each CD8+ T cell subset was sorted in triplicate, approximately 300,000 cells each. CD45RO-CCR7+CD27+CD95- marked naive CD8+ T cells. Germline V lookup: CDR1 SEHNR, CDR2 FQNEAQ (reference sequence). This CDR3 spans 17 amino acids. Note on this clonotype: The target antigen is unknown.

The sample taken for sequencing was naive CXCR3+ CD8+ T cells from blood. The subset here: CD45RO-CCR7+CD27+CD95- naive CD8+ T cells expressing CXCR3 (TNR3+). This TCR derives from a human donor in good health. Some clones in this sample may be carry-over from other donors' samples. The chain couples TRBV7-9 to TRBJ2-1; TCRdb reports TRBD1, a call that lacks DNA to check it against. CDR3 in amino acids: CASSTDRDRGRPHEQFF.